This T cell receptor (beta chain) was recovered during a study of T cell responses to AZD1222 COVID-19 vaccine. Whole-study results and caveats: Mostly white British, mostly female donors; authors suggested clonal diversity may be underestimated.

TCRdb keeps only in-frame clones here, not all; method: immunoSEQ multiplex PCR. The sample shows fewer than 85,000 clones, 75% to 90% of them seen only once. A note on this clone: Antigen unknown.

Looked up from germline, CDR1 is MDHEN and CDR2 is SYDVKM. The CDR3 is 12 residues long. Trimming cost V 5 bases and J 8 bases, with 12 bases left between them. The genes are TRBV28 and TRBJ1-2; D gene ambiguous. The sequencing used peripheral blood, collected on day 0 of AZD1222 vaccination. The clonotype originates from an adult in good health. CDR3 DNA sequence: TGTGCCAGCAGTACGGGGAATCAAGGCTACACCTTC. This encodes CASSTGNQGYTF.